This T cell receptor beta chain emerged from a study of T cell responses to AZD1222 COVID-19 vaccine. Study outcomes and limitations: The reported proportion of spike-specific TCRs targeting unmutated variant regions was nearly half.

The CDR3 sequence is 12 residues long. Germline CDR1 and CDR2: MNHEY and SVGAGI. V gave up 4 bases and J gave up 8 bases, with 11 bases separating them. Produced via immunoSEQ multiplex PCR; TCRdb's table is partial and in-frame only. Of about 99,000 clones listed, 88% are singletons. With regard to this clone: Antigen specificity is unknown.

This receptor was taken from an adult in good health. The chain employs TRBV6-5 and TRBJ1-2; D remains ambiguous. The specimen comprised peripheral blood, sampled on day 0 of AZD1222 vaccination. The CDR3 DNA reads as TGTGCCAGCAGTTCGGCCGATTTAGGCTACACCTTC. It encodes CASSSADLGYTF.